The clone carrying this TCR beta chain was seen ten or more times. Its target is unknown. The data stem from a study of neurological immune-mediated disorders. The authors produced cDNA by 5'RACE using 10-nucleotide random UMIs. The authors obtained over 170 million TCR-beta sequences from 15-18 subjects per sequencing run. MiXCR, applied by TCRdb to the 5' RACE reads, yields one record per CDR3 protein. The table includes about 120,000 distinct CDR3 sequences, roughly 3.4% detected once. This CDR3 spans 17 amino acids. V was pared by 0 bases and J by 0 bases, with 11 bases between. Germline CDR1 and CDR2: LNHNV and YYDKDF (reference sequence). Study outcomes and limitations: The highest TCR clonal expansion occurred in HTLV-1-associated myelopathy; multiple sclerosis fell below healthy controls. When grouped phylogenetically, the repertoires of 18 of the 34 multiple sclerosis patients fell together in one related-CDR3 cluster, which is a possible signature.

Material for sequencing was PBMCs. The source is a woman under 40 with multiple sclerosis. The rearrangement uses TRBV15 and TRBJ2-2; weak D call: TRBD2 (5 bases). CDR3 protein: CATSRDLPGSNTGELFF. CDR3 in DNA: TGTGCCACCAGCAGAGATTTACCGGGATCGAACACCGGGGAGCTGTTTTTT. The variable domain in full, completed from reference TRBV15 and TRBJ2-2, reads DAMVIQNPRYQVTQFGKPVTLSCSQTLNHNVMYWYQQKSSQAPKLLFHYYDKDFNNEADTPDNFQSRRPNTSFCFLDIRSPGLGDTAMYLCATSRDLPGSNTGELFFGEGSRLTVL.